This T cell receptor beta chain comes out of a study of T cell responses to AZD1222 COVID-19 vaccine. Study-level information: Analyses pooled second doses at about 4 or about 12 weeks. General study findings and limits: Increased Spike-specific TCR breadth and depth were observed after two AZD1222 doses. Repertoire samples came only from after the peak T cell response. White British people made up most donors, females outnumbered males, and clonal diversity was possibly underestimated.

Trimming shortened V by 1 base and J by 6 bases, and 15 bases separated the two germline ends. The CDR3 has 15 residues. The V gene's germline CDR1 is SGHNT and CDR2 YENEEA. Regarding this clone: Antigen specificity is unknown.

Using immunoSEQ multiplex PCR, the repertoire was profiled, and TCRdb retains in-frame clones only, with some absent. Of 98,000 or so clones detected, about 86% appear once; the ten largest clones hold approximately 3%. The chain employs TRBV11-3 and TRBJ1-1, with a possible D match to TRBD1 (5 bases). The TCR sequence derives from an adult in good health. Source: peripheral blood, taken on day 0 of AZD1222 vaccination. The CDR3 DNA reads as TGTGCCAGCAGCTTAGGTGGCGGGAGGGGTGCTGAAGCTTTCTTT. Amino acids: CASSLGGGRGAEAFF.